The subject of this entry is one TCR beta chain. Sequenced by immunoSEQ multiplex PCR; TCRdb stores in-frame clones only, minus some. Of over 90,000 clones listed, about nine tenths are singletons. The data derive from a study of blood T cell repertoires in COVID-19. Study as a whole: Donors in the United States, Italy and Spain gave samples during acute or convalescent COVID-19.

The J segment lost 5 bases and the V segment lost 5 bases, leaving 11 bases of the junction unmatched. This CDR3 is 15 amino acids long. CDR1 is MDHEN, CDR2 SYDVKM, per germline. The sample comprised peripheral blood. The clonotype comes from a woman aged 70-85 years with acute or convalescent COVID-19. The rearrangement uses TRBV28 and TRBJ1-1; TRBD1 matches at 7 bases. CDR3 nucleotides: TGTGCCAGCAGTCTGAACAGGGGCTCAGCGACTGAAGCTTTCTTT. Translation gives CASSLNRGSATEAFF.